This TCR beta chain was documented in a study of blood T cell repertoires in COVID-19. Turning to the study itself: T cells, B-cell-depleted T cells, or PBMCs provided the cDNA or gDNA that served as material.

In Seattle, patients joined the study during active infection and were tracked longitudinally. As processed by the authors: Amplification of reference gene primers provided the estimated nucleated cell counts. Sequenced by immunoSEQ multiplex PCR; TCRdb stores in-frame clones only, minus some. V and J calls and clone size are as listed in that table; D and trimming were resolved from the DNA. This table holds about 180,000 clones, over 80% found once. The source of this sequence is a woman between 70 and 85 years old with COVID-19, enrolled during active disease. The sequencing sample was made of peripheral blood.

The CDR3 protein is CASRVTGTGTSGVMNEQFF. The DNA of the CDR3 is TGTGCCAGCAGGGTCACCGGGACGGGGACTAGCGGGGTTATGAATGAGCAGTTCTTC. V usage is TRBV7-2 and J usage is TRBJ2-1, with 13 positions matching TRBD2. Germline CDR1 reads SGHTA; CDR2 reads FQGNSA. After removal of 6 bases from V and 7 bases from J, the junction contained 18 bases not matched to a gene. This CDR3 has 19 amino acids.